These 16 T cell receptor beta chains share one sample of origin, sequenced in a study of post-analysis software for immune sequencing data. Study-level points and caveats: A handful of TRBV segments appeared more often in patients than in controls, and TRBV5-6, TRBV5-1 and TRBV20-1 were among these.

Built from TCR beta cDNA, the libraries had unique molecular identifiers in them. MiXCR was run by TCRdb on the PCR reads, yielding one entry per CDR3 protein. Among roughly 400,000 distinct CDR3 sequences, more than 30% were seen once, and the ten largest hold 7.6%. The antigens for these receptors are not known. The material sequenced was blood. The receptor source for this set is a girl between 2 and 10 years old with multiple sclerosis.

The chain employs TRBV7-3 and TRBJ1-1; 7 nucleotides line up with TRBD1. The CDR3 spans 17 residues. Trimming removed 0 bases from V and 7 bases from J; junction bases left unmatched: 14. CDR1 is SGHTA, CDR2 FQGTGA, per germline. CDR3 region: CASSLTSSRDSPFEAFF. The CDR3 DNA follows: TGTGCCAGCAGCTTAACAAGTTCGCGGGACAGTCCCTTTGAAGCTTTCTTT.

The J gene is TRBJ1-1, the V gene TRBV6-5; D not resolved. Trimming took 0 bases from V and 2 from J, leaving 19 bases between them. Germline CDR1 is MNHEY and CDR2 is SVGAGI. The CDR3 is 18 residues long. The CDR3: CASSYSPYGEVINTEAFF. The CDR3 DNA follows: TGTGCCAGCAGTTACTCCCCTTACGGGGAGGTCATCAACACTGAAGCTTTCTTT.

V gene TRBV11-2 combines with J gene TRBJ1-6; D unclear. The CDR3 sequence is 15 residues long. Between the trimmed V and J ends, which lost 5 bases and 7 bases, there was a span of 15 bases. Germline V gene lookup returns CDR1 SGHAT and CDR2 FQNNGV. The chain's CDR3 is CASSQGLNLNSPLHF. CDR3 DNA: TGTGCCAGCAGCCAAGGACTGAACCTGAATTCACCCCTCCACTTT.

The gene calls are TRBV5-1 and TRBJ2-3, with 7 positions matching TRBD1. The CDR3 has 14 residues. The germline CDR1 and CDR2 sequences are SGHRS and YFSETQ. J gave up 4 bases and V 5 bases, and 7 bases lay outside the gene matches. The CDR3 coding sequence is TGCGCCAGCAGACTAGACAGGGCGGCAGATACGCAGTATTTT. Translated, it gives CASRLDRAADTQYF. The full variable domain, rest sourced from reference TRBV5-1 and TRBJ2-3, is KAGVTQTPRYLIKTRGQQVTLSCSPISGHRSVSWYQQTPGQGLQFLFEYFSETQRNKGNFPGRFSGRQFSNSRSEMNVSTLELGDSALYLCASRLDRAADTQYFGPGTRLTVL.

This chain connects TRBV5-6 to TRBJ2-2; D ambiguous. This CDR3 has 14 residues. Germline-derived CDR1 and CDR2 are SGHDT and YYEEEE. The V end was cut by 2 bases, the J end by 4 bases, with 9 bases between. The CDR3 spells CASSFTRRTGELFF. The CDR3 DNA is TGTGCCAGCAGCTTCACGCGTCGCACCGGGGAGCTGTTTTTT. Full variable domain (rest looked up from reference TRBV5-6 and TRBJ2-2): DAGVTQSPTHLIKTRGQQVTLRCSPKSGHDTVSWYQQALGQGPQFIFQYYEEEERQRGNFPDRFSGHQFPNYSSELNVNALLLGDSALYLCASSFTRRTGELFFGEGSRLTVL.

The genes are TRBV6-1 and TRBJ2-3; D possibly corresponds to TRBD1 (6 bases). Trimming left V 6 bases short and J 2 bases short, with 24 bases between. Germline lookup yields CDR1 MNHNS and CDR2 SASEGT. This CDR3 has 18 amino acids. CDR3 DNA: TGTGCCAGCAGAACGCAGGGGAGTCCACTTATTTCCACAGATACGCAGTATTTT. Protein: CASRTQGSPLISTDTQYF.

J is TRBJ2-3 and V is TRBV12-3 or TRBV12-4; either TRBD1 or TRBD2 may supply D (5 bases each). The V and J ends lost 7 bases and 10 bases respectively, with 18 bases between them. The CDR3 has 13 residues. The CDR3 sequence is CASTWVGTDAQYF. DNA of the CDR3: TGTGCCAGCACTTGGGTGGGGACGGATGCGCAGTATTTT.

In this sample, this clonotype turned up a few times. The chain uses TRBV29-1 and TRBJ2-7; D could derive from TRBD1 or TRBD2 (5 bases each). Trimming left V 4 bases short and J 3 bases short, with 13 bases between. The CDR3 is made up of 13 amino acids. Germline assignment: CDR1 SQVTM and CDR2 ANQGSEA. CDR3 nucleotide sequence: TGCAGCGTTGGGGACCGTTCGTTCTACGAGCAGTACTTC. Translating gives CSVGDRSFYEQYF.

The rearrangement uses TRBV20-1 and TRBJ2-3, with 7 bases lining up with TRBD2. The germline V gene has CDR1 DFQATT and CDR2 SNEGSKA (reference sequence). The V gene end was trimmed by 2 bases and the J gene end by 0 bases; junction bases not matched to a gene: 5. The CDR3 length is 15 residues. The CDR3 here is CSARTPSGSTDTQYF. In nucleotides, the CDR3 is TGCAGTGCTAGAACCCCTAGCGGAAGCACAGATACGCAGTATTTT.

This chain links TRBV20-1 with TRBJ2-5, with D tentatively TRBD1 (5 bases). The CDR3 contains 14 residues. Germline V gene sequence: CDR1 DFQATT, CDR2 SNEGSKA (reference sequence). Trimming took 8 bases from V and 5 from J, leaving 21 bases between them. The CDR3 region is CSLSQFRVGETQYF. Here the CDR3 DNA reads TGCAGTCTCAGTCAGTTCAGGGTAGGGGAGACCCAGTACTTC.

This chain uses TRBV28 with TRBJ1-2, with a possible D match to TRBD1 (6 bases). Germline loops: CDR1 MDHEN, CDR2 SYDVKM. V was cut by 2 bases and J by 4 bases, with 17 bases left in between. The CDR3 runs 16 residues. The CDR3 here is CASSLPWIRGGYGYTF. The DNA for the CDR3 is TGTGCCAGCAGTTTACCCTGGATCAGGGGCGGCTATGGCTACACCTTC.

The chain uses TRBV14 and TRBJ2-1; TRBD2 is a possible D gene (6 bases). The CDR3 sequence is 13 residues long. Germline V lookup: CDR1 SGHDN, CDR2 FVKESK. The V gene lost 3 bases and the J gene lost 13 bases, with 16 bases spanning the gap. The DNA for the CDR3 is TGTGCCAGCAGCCAGCGGGGCTGGGAGACCCAGTTCTTC. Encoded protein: CASSQRGWETQFF.

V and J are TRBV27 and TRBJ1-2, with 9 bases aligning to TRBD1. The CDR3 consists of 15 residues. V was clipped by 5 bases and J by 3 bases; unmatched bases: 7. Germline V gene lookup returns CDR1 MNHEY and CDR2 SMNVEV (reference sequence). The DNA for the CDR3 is TGTGCCAGCAGTCCCAGGACAGGGGTTCACTATGGCTACACCTTC. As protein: CASSPRTGVHYGYTF.

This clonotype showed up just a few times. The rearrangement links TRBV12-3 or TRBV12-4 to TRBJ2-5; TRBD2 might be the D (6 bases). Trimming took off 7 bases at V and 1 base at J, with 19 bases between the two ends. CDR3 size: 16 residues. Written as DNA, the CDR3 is TGTGCCAGCAACCTGGTGGGTTGGGACTCCCAAGAGACCCAGTACTTC. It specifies CASNLVGWDSQETQYF.

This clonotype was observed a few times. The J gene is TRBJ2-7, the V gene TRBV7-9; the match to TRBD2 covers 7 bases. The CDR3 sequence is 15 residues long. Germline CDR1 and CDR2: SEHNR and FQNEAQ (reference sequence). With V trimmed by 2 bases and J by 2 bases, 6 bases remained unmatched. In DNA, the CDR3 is TGTGCCAGCAGCTTACACGGGGGGACCCCCTACGAGCAGTACTTC. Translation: CASSLHGGTPYEQYF. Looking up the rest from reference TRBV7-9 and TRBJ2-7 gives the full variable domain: DTGVSQNPRHKITKRGQNVTFRCDPISEHNRLYWYRQTLGQGPEFLTYFQNEAQLEKSRLLSDRFSAERPKGSFSTLEIQRTEQGDSAMYLCASSLHGGTPYEQYFGPGTRLTVT.

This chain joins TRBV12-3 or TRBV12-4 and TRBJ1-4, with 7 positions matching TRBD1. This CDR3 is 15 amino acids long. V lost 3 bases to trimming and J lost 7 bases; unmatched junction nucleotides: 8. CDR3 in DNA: TGTGCCAGCAGTTTTATCGACAGGGATGCTGAAAAACTGTTTTTT. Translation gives CASSFIDRDAEKLFF.